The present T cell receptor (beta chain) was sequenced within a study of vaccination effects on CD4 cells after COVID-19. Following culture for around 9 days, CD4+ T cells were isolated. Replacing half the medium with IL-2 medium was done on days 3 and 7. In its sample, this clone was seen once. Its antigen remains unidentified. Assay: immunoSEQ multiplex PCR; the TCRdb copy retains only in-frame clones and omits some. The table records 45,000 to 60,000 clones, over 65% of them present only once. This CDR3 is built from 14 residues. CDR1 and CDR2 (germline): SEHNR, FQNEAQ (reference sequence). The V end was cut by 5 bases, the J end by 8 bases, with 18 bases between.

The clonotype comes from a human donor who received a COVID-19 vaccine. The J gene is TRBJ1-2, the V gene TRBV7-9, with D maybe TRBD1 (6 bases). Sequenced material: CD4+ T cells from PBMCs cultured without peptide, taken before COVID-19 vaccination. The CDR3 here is CASSHETGPRGYTF. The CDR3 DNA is TGTGCCAGCAGCCATGAGACAGGTCCTCGGGGCTACACCTTC.